Listed here is a single TCR beta chain. This clone was seen a few times. The specificity of this receptor is unknown. No much larger clone exists at a distance of one base, and base qualities are not known. This sample stems from a study of blood T cell repertoires in COVID-19 (dated by TCRdb to between 2020 and 2021). As for the study more broadly: Collaborator samples came from the United States, Italy and Spain and covered acute and convalescent phases of COVID-19. The material from the prospective study consisted of cDNA or gDNA derived from T cells, B-cell-depleted T cells, or PBMCs. The dataset comprised deeply sampled blood TCRbeta repertoires from subjects exposed to, actively infected with, or recovered from COVID-19. A freely available public database, intended as a resource for researchers studying the immune response to SARS-CoV-2, is where the repertoires were released. Samples were obtained from the ongoing ImmuneRACE study (first 160 participants) and from 1,254 subjects provided by 6 global collaborators. A de-identified subject ID, COVID-19 status, age in years and sex were almost always included in the sample metadata. HLA class I and class II types, where available, came from metadata supplied by the sample provider rather than from assay-based typing.

Whole blood was collected in K2EDTA tubes by collaborating institutions according to the institutions' own protocols. For TCRbeta analysis, collaborators shipped samples as frozen whole blood, isolated PBMCs, or DNA extracted from either of those sample types. From the germline V gene (reference sequence), CDR1 is PRHDT and CDR2 is FYEKMQ. V trim: 5 bases; J trim: 1 base; unmatched bases: 9. The CDR3, from cysteine to phenylalanine, totals 17 residues. Only the CDR3 part of the read is kept: 51 bases, read in frame from the first base. Results the study describes overall, beyond this receptor: Clinical and demographic metadata were provided uncurated, with the amount varying by source and participant.

TCRbeta CDR3 regions were amplified from genomic DNA by means of the immunoSEQ Assay, a bias-controlled multiplex PCR. The authors processed their data as follows. The number of nucleated cells in each sample was estimated by amplification of reference gene primers within the assay. To quantify the absolute abundance of each unique TCRbeta CDR3 rearrangement, sequence reads were collapsed and filtered. For each sample, productive Simpson clonality was calculated as the square root of Simpson's diversity index over productive rearrangements. In its TCRdb copy, this immuneACCESS table keeps in-frame sequences only and misses some clones. Where compared with another copy, unresolved V genes explain less than half of these, and the others have no known cause. V and J calls plus clone size are reproduced from that table; the DNA served to infer D and trimming. This sample holds fewer than 10,000 clones; around 80% were observed only once. The ten largest account for roughly 32% of the sample.

The clonotype was recovered from a human donor in a cohort sampled during active COVID-19. Recombination connected TRBV13 to TRBJ2-2, and 8 junction bases match TRBD2. The sequencing input was peripheral blood. This receptor has the CDR3 CASSTWSTSGNTGELFF. The DNA sequence is TGTGCCAGCAGCACCTGGAGCACTAGCGGGAACACCGGGGAGCTGTTTTTT.